This TCR beta chain was identified during a study of cytomegalovirus exposure and HLA in healthy donors. About the study: Researchers previously reported finding 117 million unique TCR beta sequences from about 179 million T cells. Genotyping showed roughly 86% of roughly 400 donors falling in the Caucasian-associated ancestry cluster. The study, taken as a whole, reports: Confirmation in vitro established that three CMV-associated chains were specific for CMV antigens. Cytomegalovirus-associated status was assigned to about 180 TCR beta chains.

Researchers ran the PCR with 60 Vbeta and 13 Jbeta primers. Clones were read by immunoSEQ multiplex PCR, and TCRdb kept only the in-frame ones, dropping some. The data contain about 90,000 clones, roughly 83% of them singletons. Comment on this clone: Its specificity is not known.

This CDR3 is 20 amino acids long. The germline V and J ends were trimmed by 1 base and 4 bases, with 25 bases remaining between them. Germline lookup yields CDR1 LNHDA and CDR2 SQIVND (reference sequence). This sequence joins TRBV19 and TRBJ2-2, with a tentative D call TRBD1 (5 bases). The specimen sequenced was PBMCs. The receptor was isolated from a man in his late teens or twenties in good health and CMV-seronegative. In DNA, the CDR3 is TGTGCCAGTAGTATAGTTGTTTCCAGGGCCAAGTCCGGGTCCACCGGGGAGCTGTTTTTT. It yields the protein CASSIVVSRAKSGSTGELFF.